The 18 T cell receptor beta chains below all came from one sample that was sequenced in a study of shared clonotypes between healthy human individuals. Libraries were prepared by immunoSEQ multiplex PCR; TCRdb keeps only in-frame clonotypes and omits some of them. The sample has about 2.3 million clones, 80% to 95% seen once. Specimen: naive CD4+ T cells from PBMCs. Indicated subset: CD45RA+ positively selected. These receptor sequences come from a man younger than 35 in good health. Some clones in this sample may be carry-over from other donors' samples.

In this sample, this clone turned up a few times. Additional DNA sequences in this sample encode the identical CDR3. The chain carries TRBV18 and TRBJ1-5; D gene uncertain. The CDR3 totals 14 residues. Per the germline V gene, CDR1 is KGHSH and CDR2 is LQKENI. V shed 2 bases and J shed 0 bases, with 5 bases lying between them. CDR3 loop: CASSPENSNQPQHF. DNA for the CDR3: TGTGCCAGCTCACCAGAGAATAGCAATCAGCCCCAGCATTTT.

V and J are TRBV6-6 and TRBJ1-2; D remains unclear. The germline CDR1 and CDR2 sequences are MNHNY and SVGAGI (reference sequence). The CDR3 consists of 14 residues. The ends were cut back, 2 bases at V and 5 bases at J, with 12 bases in the middle. The chain's CDR3 is CASSYESTVYGYTF. The CDR3 nucleotides are TGTGCCAGCAGTTACGAGTCGACGGTATATGGCTACACCTTC.

The rearrangement joins TRBV5-4 to TRBJ2-5, with D tentatively TRBD2 (6 bases). With 4 bases removed from V and 3 bases from J, the gap between germline ends came to 13 bases. The CDR3 covers 14 residues. Per the germline V gene, CDR1 is SGHNT and CDR2 is YYREEE (reference sequence). The chain's CDR3 is CASSPSGGEETQYF. As DNA, the CDR3 is TGTGCCAGCAGCCCCAGCGGAGGGGAAGAGACCCAGTACTTC.

This clone was seen a single time. Additional DNA sequences in this sample encode the identical CDR3. The V call is TRBV7-9, the J call TRBJ1-2, with unresolved D. This CDR3 comprises 13 residues. From germline, CDR1 is SEHNR and CDR2 FQNEAQ (reference sequence). V was clipped by 2 bases and J by 2 bases, with 6 bases between them. The CDR3 DNA sequence: TGTGCCAGCAGCTTAACAGCCAACTATGGCTACACCTTC. Its protein is CASSLTANYGYTF.

With respect to this clone: One junction end does not reproduce the germline sequence, and a read error may be involved. The sample holds other DNA sequences that translate to the same CDR3. The J gene is TRBJ1-1, the V gene TRBV29-1, with D possibly being TRBD1 (5 bases). The germline CDR1 and CDR2 sequences are SQVTM and ANQGSEA. This CDR3 contains 11 residues. This chain's CDR3 is CSAVRGTEAFF. The CDR3 bases are TGCAGCGCCGTCCGGGGCACTGAGGCTTTCTTT.

This sequence joins TRBV6-5 and TRBJ1-2; D might be TRBD1 (5 bases). This CDR3 has 12 amino acids. The germline CDR1 and CDR2 sequences are MNHEY and SVGAGI. Trimming pared 6 bases from V and 5 bases from J, leaving 10 bases between. Here the CDR3 DNA reads TGTGCCAGCAGAGGGACTCAATATGGCTACACCTTC. Its protein is CASRGTQYGYTF.

Regarding this clone: The same CDR3 can be traced to other DNA sequences in this sample. This sequence joins TRBV9 and TRBJ2-2, with unresolved D. CDR3 length: 12 residues. The V gene lost 3 bases and the J gene lost 2 bases, with 2 bases spanning the gap. Germline CDR1 and CDR2: SGDLS and YYNGEE. This chain's CDR3 is CASSGNTGELFF. The CDR3 nucleotides read TGTGCCAGCAGCGGAAACACCGGGGAGCTGTTTTTT. The full variable domain, in which reference TRBV9 and TRBJ2-2 provide the parts outside the CDR3, is DSGVTQTPKHLITATGQRVTLRCSPRSGDLSVYWYQQSLDQGLQFLIQYYNGEERAKGNILERFSAQQFPDLHSELNLSSLELGDSALYFCASSGNTGELFFGEGSRLTVL.

This clone was seen a few times. The chain uses TRBV2 and TRBJ2-1; 11 nucleotides align to TRBD2. This CDR3 has 13 amino acids. V gave up 5 bases and J gave up 7 bases; unmatched junction bases: 1. In germline, CDR1 is SNHLY, CDR2 FYNNEI. The CDR3 spells CASSPSGRNEQFF. CDR3 nucleotide sequence: TGTGCCAGCAGTCCTAGCGGGAGGAATGAGCAGTTCTTC.

This chain joins TRBV9 and TRBJ1-3; D is ambiguous. CDR3 length: 15 amino acids. The V gene's germline CDR1 is SGDLS and CDR2 YYNGEE. Trimming took off 0 bases at V and 4 bases at J, with 11 bases between the two ends. The CDR3 region is CASSVAHGRGNTIYF. CDR3 nucleotides: TGTGCCAGCAGCGTAGCACACGGAAGGGGAAACACCATATATTTT.

CDR3 protein: CASSPRSGDYEQYF. In DNA, the CDR3 is TGTGCCAGCAGCCCCCGGTCAGGGGACTACGAGCAGTACTTC. The chain employs TRBV5-4 and TRBJ2-7, with a weak D call TRBD1 (6 bases). CDR1 is SGHNT and CDR2 is YYREEE in the germline V gene (reference sequence). The CDR3 loop spans 14 amino acids. The V end was cut by 4 bases, the J end by 3 bases, with 14 bases between.

This sequence joins TRBV6-5 and TRBJ2-7, with 7 bases fitting TRBD1. CDR3 length: 15 residues. V trimming: 6 bases; J trimming: 0 bases; junction bases outside the gene matches: 8. Germline CDR1 MNHEY, CDR2 SVGAGI. CDR3 sequence (DNA): TGTGCCAGCAGGGTATATAGGACAGGCTCCTACGAGCAGTACTTC. Amino acid sequence: CASRVYRTGSYEQYF.

The genes are TRBV7-9 and TRBJ2-3; 7 bases fit TRBD2. The CDR3 has 17 amino acids. J lost 1 base, V lost 4 bases, and 11 bases had no gene match. Germline lookup yields CDR1 SEHNR and CDR2 FQNEAQ (reference sequence). In DNA, the CDR3 is TGTGCCAGCAGCTACCCCCCGCGGGCGGGAGGCACAGATACGCAGTATTTT. Its protein is CASSYPPRAGGTDTQYF.

This chain connects TRBV5-4 to TRBJ2-5, with 13 bases that match TRBD2. Germline V gives CDR1 SGHNT, CDR2 YYREEE (reference sequence). V was pared by 7 bases and J by 5 bases, with 20 bases of the junction left unmatched. The CDR3 runs 19 residues. CDR3 region: CASRAVPGLAGLPGETQYF. The CDR3 DNA reads TGTGCCAGCCGTGCCGTACCGGGACTAGCGGGATTGCCTGGGGAGACCCAGTACTTC.

The chain combines TRBV5-4 with TRBJ2-1; no definite D call. V shed 2 bases and J shed 9 bases, with 21 bases lying between them. Germline values: CDR1 SGHNT, CDR2 YYREEE (reference sequence). The CDR3 is 16 amino acids. The CDR3 region has the DNA TGTGCCAGCAGCTTCTTACTGACAAGGCCCGGCGGTGAGCAGTTCTTC. Its translation is CASSFLLTRPGGEQFF.

The chain links TRBV27 to TRBJ2-1; TRBD2 might be the D (6 bases). V gave up 1 base and J gave up 7 bases, with 17 bases separating them. The CDR3 is 16 residues long. The germline CDR1 and CDR2 sequences are MNHEY and SMNVEV (reference sequence). The CDR3 protein is CASSLWSGGGRNEQFF. CDR3 in DNA: TGTGCCAGCAGTTTATGGTCCGGGGGTGGTAGGAATGAGCAGTTCTTC.

V and J are TRBV5-1 and TRBJ2-6; 8 bases agree with TRBD1. Germline values: CDR1 SGHRS, CDR2 YFSETQ. J was trimmed by 0 bases and V by 4 bases; bases with no gene match: 9. This CDR3 contains 18 residues. This CDR3 is CASSPRDRSFSGANVLTF. The CDR3 bases are TGCGCCAGCAGCCCCCGGGACAGGTCTTTCTCTGGGGCCAACGTCCTGACTTTC.

This chain joins TRBV7-6 and TRBJ2-7; D possibly uses TRBD1 or TRBD2 (6 bases each). The CDR3 covers 13 residues. Trimming shortened V by 5 bases and J by 6 bases, and 14 bases separated the two germline ends. CDR1 and CDR2 from the germline V gene are SGHVS and FNYEAQ. The CDR3 region has the DNA TGTGCCAGCAGCCCGGGGGCTAGCGCCGAGCAGTACTTC. Its protein is CASSPGASAEQYF.

The chain joins TRBV28 to TRBJ2-1; a weak D match, TRBD1 (6 bases). Trimming shortened V by 5 bases and J by 8 bases, and 19 bases separated the two germline ends. Germline V gene data show CDR1 as MDHEN and CDR2 as SYDVKM. This CDR3 spans 15 amino acids. As DNA, the CDR3 is TGTGCCAGCAGTCCCGGACAGTGGAAGGGCTATGAGCAGTTCTTC. Translating it yields CASSPGQWKGYEQFF.